This TCR beta chain was identified in a study of shared clonotypes between healthy human individuals. V was pared by 3 bases and J by 3 bases, with 9 bases between. Looked up from germline, CDR1 is LGHNA and CDR2 is YNFKEQ. The CDR3 is made up of 14 amino acids. CD45RO-negative, CCR7-selected cells formed the naive CD8 fraction, which excluded terminally differentiated effector memory CD45RA+ cells. Healthy adults negative for HIV, lacking recent acute infections or vaccinations, served as donors. Profiled with immunoSEQ multiplex PCR; TCRdb holds only in-frame clones, not every one. The profile shows under 2,000,000 clones, around 96% of them singletons.

The TCR comes from a man aged 18-30 years in good health. The source material was naive CD8+ T cells sorted from blood. The chain has TRBV4-2 and TRBJ2-1; TRBD2 is a possible D gene (5 bases). For the CDR3, the DNA is TGTGCCAGCAGCCACCGTAGCGACTACAATGAGCAGTTCTTC. Protein product: CASSHRSDYNEQFF.